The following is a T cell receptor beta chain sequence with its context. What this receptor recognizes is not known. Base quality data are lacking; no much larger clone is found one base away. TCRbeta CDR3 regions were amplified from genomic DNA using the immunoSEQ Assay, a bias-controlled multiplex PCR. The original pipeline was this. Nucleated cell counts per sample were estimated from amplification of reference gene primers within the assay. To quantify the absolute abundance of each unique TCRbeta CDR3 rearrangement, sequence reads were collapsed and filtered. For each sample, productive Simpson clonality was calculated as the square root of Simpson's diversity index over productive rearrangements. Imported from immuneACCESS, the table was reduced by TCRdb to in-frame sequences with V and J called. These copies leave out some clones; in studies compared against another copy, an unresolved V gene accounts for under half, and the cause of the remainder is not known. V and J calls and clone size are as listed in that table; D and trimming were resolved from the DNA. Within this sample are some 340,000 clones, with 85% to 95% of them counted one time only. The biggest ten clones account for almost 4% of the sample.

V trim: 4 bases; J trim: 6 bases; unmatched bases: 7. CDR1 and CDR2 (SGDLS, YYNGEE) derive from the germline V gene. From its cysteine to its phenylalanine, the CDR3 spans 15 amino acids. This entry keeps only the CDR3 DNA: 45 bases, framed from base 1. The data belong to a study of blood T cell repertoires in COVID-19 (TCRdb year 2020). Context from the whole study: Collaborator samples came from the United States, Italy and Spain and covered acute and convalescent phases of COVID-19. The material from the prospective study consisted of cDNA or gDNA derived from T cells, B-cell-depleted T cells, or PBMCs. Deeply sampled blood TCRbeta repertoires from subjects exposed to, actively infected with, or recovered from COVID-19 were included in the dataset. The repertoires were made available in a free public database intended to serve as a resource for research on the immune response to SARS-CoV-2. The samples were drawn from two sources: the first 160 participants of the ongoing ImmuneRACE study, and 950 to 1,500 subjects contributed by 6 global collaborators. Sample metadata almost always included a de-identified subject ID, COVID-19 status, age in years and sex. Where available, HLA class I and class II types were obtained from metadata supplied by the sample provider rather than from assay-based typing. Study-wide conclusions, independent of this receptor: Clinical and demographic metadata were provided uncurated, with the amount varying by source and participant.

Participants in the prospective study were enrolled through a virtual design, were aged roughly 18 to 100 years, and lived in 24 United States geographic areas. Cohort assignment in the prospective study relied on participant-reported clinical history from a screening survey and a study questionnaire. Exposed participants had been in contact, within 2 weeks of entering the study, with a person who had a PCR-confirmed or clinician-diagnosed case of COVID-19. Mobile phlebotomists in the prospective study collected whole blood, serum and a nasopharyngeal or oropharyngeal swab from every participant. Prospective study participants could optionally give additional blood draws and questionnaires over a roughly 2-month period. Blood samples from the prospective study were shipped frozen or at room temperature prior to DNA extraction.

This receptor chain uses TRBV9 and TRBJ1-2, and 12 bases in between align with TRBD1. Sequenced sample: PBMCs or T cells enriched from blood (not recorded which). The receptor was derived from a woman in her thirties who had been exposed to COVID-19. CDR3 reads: CASSFAGTGGDGYTF. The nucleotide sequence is TGTGCCAGCAGCTTTGCCGGGACAGGGGGCGATGGCTACACCTTC.